This T cell receptor beta chain emerged from a study of breast tumors, draining lymph nodes, adjacent tissues. Whole-study findings and limits: Compared with basal-like, luminal-like tumors shared significantly more repertoire with nontumor tissue. Findings are consistent with lymph node origin and intratumoral expansion of most tumor T cells.

This CDR3 is built from 15 residues. Germline assignment: CDR1 SNHLY and CDR2 FYNNEI. V shed 1 base, J shed 3 bases, and the junction held 3 bases outside the gene matches. As for this clonotype: The antigen is not known.

TCRdb re-called the multiplex PCR reads through MiXCR, storing one row per CDR3 protein. The sample carries about 20,000 distinct CDR3 sequences, roughly 55% recorded once. This chain uses TRBV2 with TRBJ2-1; 7 bases fit TRBD1. The sample consisted of breast tumor tissue. This clonotype was obtained from a female donor with breast cancer. Some clones in this sample may be carry-over from other donors' samples. The CDR3, as DNA: TGTGCCAGCAGTGAAGATCCAGGGGGCTACAATGAGCAGTTCTTC. It specifies CASSEDPGGYNEQFF.